The 5 T cell receptor beta chains given below trace back to one sample, sequenced in a study of Ad26.COV2.S vaccination and SARS-CoV-2 variants. The assay was immunoSEQ multiplex PCR, and TCRdb's table has in-frame clones only and misses some. Among a few hundred thousand clones listed, about nine tenths were seen once. As to treatment: approximately 18 received Ad26.COV2.S at low or high dose, single or two shots; 5 received placebo; per-sample allocation not given. The samples were gathered on day 63 after the first injection of vaccine or placebo. Sequencing used peripheral blood, obtained in a trial of Ad26.COV2.S vaccine versus placebo. These receptors all stem from a person between 18 and 65 years old who received the Ad26.COV2.S COVID-19 vaccine or a placebo.

The chain employs TRBV6-1 and TRBJ2-7; D might be TRBD1 or TRBD2, each matching 6 bases. This CDR3 is 16 amino acids long. In germline, CDR1 is MNHNS, CDR2 SASEGT. Trimming took off 3 bases at V and 5 bases at J, with 20 bases between the two ends. In DNA form, the CDR3 reads TGTGCCAGCAGTGACCAGAAGAAGGGGGGTCGCCACGAGCAGTACTTC. This codes for CASSDQKKGGRHEQYF.

This rearrangement joins TRBV7-3 to TRBJ2-3; D is possibly TRBD1 (5 bases). The germline CDR1 and CDR2 sequences are SGHTA and FQGTGA. Trimming pared 1 base from V and 0 bases from J, leaving 11 bases between. CDR3 length: 16 residues. The CDR3 sequence: CASSLMGRASTDTQYF. For the CDR3, the DNA is TGTGCCAGCAGCTTAATGGGGCGAGCTAGCACAGATACGCAGTATTTT.

The chain joins TRBV29-1 to TRBJ2-7; TRBD2 might be the D (5 bases). The germline V and J ends were trimmed by 6 bases and 0 bases, with 12 bases remaining between them. CDR1 is SQVTM, CDR2 ANQGSEA, per germline. The length of the CDR3 is 13 residues. The CDR3: CSVLEEGSYEQYF. CDR3 in DNA: TGCAGCGTACTAGAAGAGGGCTCCTACGAGCAGTACTTC.

The chain combines TRBV6-5 with TRBJ2-2; no clear D. Germline CDR1 is MNHEY and CDR2 is SVGAGI. With 0 bases removed from V and 3 bases from J, the gap between germline ends came to 8 bases. The CDR3 has 15 residues. As DNA, the CDR3 is TGTGCCAGCAGTTACTCGCTCAGTTACACCGGGGAGCTGTTTTTT. Its translation: CASSYSLSYTGELFF.

The rearrangement uses TRBV21-1 and TRBJ1-1; TRBD1, the table's D call, lacks a check against the DNA. TRBV21-1 is a documented pseudogene. CDR3 length: 16 residues. The CDR3 DNA sequence: TGTGCCTCCCCAGGGGCCAGGGGGCGCTTCTTGGCTGAAGCTTTCTTT. It translates to CASPGARGRFLAEAFF.